The next 14 T cell receptor beta chains were all read from a single sample in a study of T-cell reconstitution after alpha-beta-depleted transplantation in children (dated by TCRdb to about 2016). Library method: PCR. The listed sequencing device is Illumina HiSeq 2500. To normalize quantification of the TCRbeta repertoire, the TCR libraries were built with molecular barcoding that relied on unique molecular identifiers. TCRdb reworked the public reads: Q25 trimming with fastp, MiXCR clone assembly, productive beta chains retained. A single entry per CDR3 protein holds the most common genes and DNA from its merged rows. Here the sample has around 200,000 distinct CDR3 sequences; about 6.3% occur a single time. Of the sample, about 3% is held by the ten largest clones. Specimen: PBMCs from the stem cell graft donor, collected from the stem cell graft. These receptors came from a human donor who donated a stem cell graft to a child with Wiskott-Aldrich syndrome.

This clonotype was seen repeatedly, ten times or more. The V gene is TRBV28, the J gene TRBJ2-1, with 9 bases lining up with TRBD2. There are 15 residues in the CDR3. Germline-derived CDR1 and CDR2 are MDHEN and SYDVKM. Trimming took 10 bases from V and 0 from J; bases not matched to a gene: 7. CDR3 protein: CAILRGGGSYNEQFF. The CDR3 coding sequence is TGTGCCATCCTCCGCGGGGGGGGCTCCTACAATGAGCAGTTCTTC.

In this sample, this clonotype turned up a few times. This rearrangement joins TRBV19 to TRBJ1-5; 7 positions match TRBD1. After removal of 4 bases from V and 3 bases from J, the junction contained 6 bases not matched to a gene. The CDR3 is 15 amino acids. The germline V gene encodes CDR1 LNHDA and CDR2 SQIVND (reference sequence). The CDR3 coding sequence is TGTGCCAGTAGTAGGACAGGCCGCTACAATCAGCCCCAGCATTTT. This sequence encodes CASSRTGRYNQPQHF.

Turning to this clonotype: One junction end disagrees with the germline gene, perhaps due to a read error. The rearrangement links TRBV7-9 to TRBJ2-5; no reliable D call. CDR1 is SEHNR, CDR2 FQNEAQ, per germline (reference sequence). The CDR3 runs 14 residues. CDR3 sequence: CASSLVSVRETQYF. In DNA, the CDR3 is TGTGCCAGCAGCTTAGTATCAGTTCGAGAGACCCAGTACTTT.

In its sample, this clonotype was seen many times. CDR3 protein: CSALGQGLTYEQYF. DNA of the CDR3: TGCAGCGCCCTCGGACAGGGCCTTACCTACGAGCAGTACTTC. The chain combines TRBV29-1 with TRBJ2-7, with 8 positions matching TRBD1. After removal of 7 bases from V and 2 bases from J, the junction contained 10 bases not matched to a gene. From germline, CDR1 is SQVTM and CDR2 ANQGSEA. CDR3 length: 14 amino acids.

At least ten counts were recorded for this clonotype. V usage is TRBV12-3 or TRBV12-4 and J usage is TRBJ1-6; 9 positions match TRBD1. Unmatched junction bases numbered 4, after V lost 5 bases and J lost 5 bases. CDR3 length: 15 amino acids. CDR3 residues: CASSPRQGDNSPLHF. CDR3 in DNA: TGTGCCAGCAGTCCCAGACAGGGGGATAATTCACCCCTCCACTTT.

This clonotype was seen at least ten times. J is TRBJ2-1 and V is TRBV6-5, with D perhaps matching TRBD2 (5 bases). Germline values: CDR1 MNHEY, CDR2 SVGAGI. The CDR3 loop spans 15 amino acids. Trimming cost V 2 bases and J 0 bases, with 8 bases left between them. The CDR3 sequence: CASSYPGSSYNEQFF. The CDR3 nucleotides are TGTGCCAGCAGTTACCCGGGGAGCTCCTACAATGAGCAGTTCTTC.

This clonotype occurred many times. The genes are TRBV6-5 and TRBJ2-7, with D unresolved. The V end lost 3 bases, the J end lost 0 bases, and 12 bases lay between the germline ends. The germline V gene encodes CDR1 MNHEY and CDR2 SVGAGI. The CDR3 totals 15 residues. The DNA for the CDR3 is TGTGCCAGCAGTTATTCAGCACTTTACTCCTACGAGCAGTACTTC. Its translation: CASSYSALYSYEQYF.

This clonotype was observed a handful of times. CDR3: CASSKVGTSGQETQYF. The CDR3 nucleotides are TGTGCCAGCAGCAAAGTTGGGACTAGCGGCCAAGAGACCCAGTACTTC. The V and J genes are TRBV21-1 and TRBJ2-5; TRBD2, the D gene given by the table, was not confirmed from the DNA. TRBV21-1 is a pseudogene. The CDR3 has 16 amino acids.

This clonotype was picked up many times. The rearrangement joins TRBV12-3 or TRBV12-4 to TRBJ2-1, with 7 positions matching TRBD2. CDR3 size: 14 residues. J was trimmed by 9 bases and V by 3 bases; bases with no gene match: 8. The CDR3, as DNA: TGTGCCAGCAGTTTGGGAGTCGCGGGAGTTGAGCAGTTCTTC. Amino acid sequence: CASSLGVAGVEQFF.

This chain uses TRBV2 with TRBJ2-1; perhaps TRBD2 as D (5 bases). The CDR3 extends over 13 amino acids. CDR1 and CDR2 (germline): SNHLY, FYNNEI. V was cut by 3 bases and J by 5 bases, with 8 bases left in between. This chain's CDR3 is CASSERVDNEQFF. The CDR3 DNA reads TGTGCCAGCAGTGAGCGGGTAGACAATGAGCAGTTCTTC. The variable domain in full, with the rest retrieved from reference TRBV2 and TRBJ2-1, is EPEVTQTPSHQVTQMGQEVILRCVPISNHLYFYWYRQILGQKVEFLVSFYNNEISEKSEIFDDQFSVERPDGSNFTLKIRSTKLEDSAMYFCASSERVDNEQFFGPGTRLTVL.

This clonotype has more than one count but fewer than ten. The V and J genes are TRBV20-1 and TRBJ2-5, with 10 bases aligning to TRBD1. Germline V gene data show CDR1 as DFQATT and CDR2 as SNEGSKA (reference sequence). The CDR3 sequence is 16 residues long. CDR3 loop: CWVGQGGQPIQETQYF. The CDR3, as DNA: TGCTGGGTTGGACAGGGGGGACAACCGATCCAAGAGACCCAGTACTTC.

This clonotype came up many times. The chain links TRBV7-2 to TRBJ1-1; perhaps TRBD1 as D (5 bases). Trimming stripped 3 bases from V and 7 bases from J, with 9 bases between. The V gene's germline CDR1 is SGHTA and CDR2 FQGNSA. This CDR3 has 12 residues. DNA of the CDR3: TGTGCCAGCAGCTTCCAGGGAATTGAAGCTTTCTTT. Translating it yields CASSFQGIEAFF.

This clonotype was detected ten times or more. The chain has TRBV7-2 and TRBJ1-5; 9 bases fit TRBD1. The germline V gene has CDR1 SGHTA and CDR2 FQGNSA. This CDR3 has 15 amino acids. The ends lost 2 bases at V and 6 bases at J; junction bases unmatched: 5. The CDR3 DNA is TGTGCCAGCAGCTTACTGGGACAGGGAGGTCAGCCCCAGCATTTT. This encodes CASSLLGQGGQPQHF.

This clonotype came up many times. The J gene is TRBJ2-1, the V gene TRBV3-1; 8 bases agree with TRBD2. Germline trimming cut 1 base from V and 2 bases from J; bases unmatched to any gene: 1. Looked up from germline, CDR1 is LGHDT and CDR2 is YNNKEL (reference sequence). The CDR3 is made up of 15 amino acids. The CDR3: CASSQAAGAYNEQFF. CDR3 DNA sequence: TGTGCCAGCAGCCAAGCAGCGGGAGCCTACAATGAGCAGTTCTTC.